The clone carrying this TCR beta chain has a count of ten or more. The germline V gene encodes CDR1 SNHLY and CDR2 FYNNEI. The CDR3 sequence is 15 residues long. The V and J ends lost 10 bases and 5 bases respectively, with 20 bases between them. The sample originates from a study of blood T cell repertoires in COVID-19. About the research overall: PBMCs, B-cell-depleted T cells, or T cells were the source of the cDNA or gDNA that made up the material.

In the original processing: It was from reference gene primer amplification that nucleated cell counts were estimated. The protocol was immunoSEQ multiplex PCR, while the TCRdb copy is restricted to in-frame clones and leaves out a portion. V, J and clone size are those of that table, while D and trimming were read from the DNA. The sample holds 30,000 to 40,000 clones, 80% seen once. Specimen: peripheral blood. The chain couples TRBV2 to TRBJ2-2; weak D call: TRBD2 (6 bases). This TCR derives from a man aged 80 or over with acute or convalescent COVID-19. The CDR3 loop reads CATQGPRAGTGELFF. The CDR3 nucleotides are TGTGCCACCCAAGGTCCCAGGGCGGGAACCGGGGAGCTGTTTTTT. Full variable domain (rest looked up from reference TRBV2 and TRBJ2-2): EPEVTQTPSHQVTQMGQEVILRCVPISNHLYFYWYRQILGQKVEFLVSFYNNEISEKSEIFDDQFSVERPDGSNFTLKIRSTKLEDSAMYFCATQGPRAGTGELFFGEGSRLTVL.